The next 3 T cell receptor beta chains were all read from a single sample in a study of OX40 agonist ivuxolimab in advanced cancers. Produced via immunoSEQ multiplex PCR; TCRdb's table is partial and in-frame only. The table shows 15,000 to 20,000 clones, with approximately 78% occurring only once. The sequencing used CD4+ or CD8+ T cells sorted from blood, collected in a trial of the OX40 agonist ivuxolimab. The receptors shown here come from an adult with an advanced solid tumor such as melanoma, head and neck, liver or kidney cancer.

The chain has TRBV5-4 and TRBJ2-7; TRBD2 is a possible D gene (5 bases). The germline V gene encodes CDR1 SGHNT and CDR2 YYREEE (reference sequence). CDR3 length: 12 amino acids. Trimming removed 1 base from V and 6 bases from J, with 8 bases in between. As DNA, the CDR3 is TGTGCCAGCAGCTTGACCGGGGTCGAGCAGTACTTC. It specifies CASSLTGVEQYF.

The genes are TRBV25-1 and TRBJ2-7; 8 bases match TRBD2. The J segment lost 4 bases and the V segment lost 10 bases, leaving 9 bases of the junction unmatched. CDR1 and CDR2 from the germline V gene are MGHDK and SYGVNS. The CDR3 is made up of 13 amino acids. The CDR3 reads CATTAGVGYEQYF. Here the CDR3 DNA reads TGTGCCACAACAGCGGGAGTGGGATACGAGCAGTACTTC.

The rearrangement uses TRBV2 and TRBJ1-1, with D possibly being TRBD1 (5 bases). Per the germline V gene, CDR1 is SNHLY and CDR2 is FYNNEI. CDR3 size: 13 residues. The V gene lost 4 bases and the J gene lost 4 bases, with 10 bases spanning the gap. The CDR3 DNA reads as TGTGCCAGCAGTGGATACAGGATCACTGAAGCTTTCTTT. This sequence encodes CASSGYRITEAFF.